This T cell receptor (beta chain) was recovered during a study of Ad26.COV2.S vaccination and SARS-CoV-2 variants. Germline V lookup: CDR1 SGHDN, CDR2 FVKESK. This CDR3 region has 14 residues. V lost 1 base, J lost 5 bases, and 4 bases stayed unmatched. Assay: immunoSEQ multiplex PCR; the TCRdb copy retains only in-frame clones and omits some. The table records 360,000 or so clones, roughly 84% of them present only once. The treatment: over 15 received Ad26.COV2.S at low or high dose, single or two shots; about 5 received placebo; per-sample allocation not given. Collection of the samples took place on day 63 after the first injection of vaccine or placebo. Participants' vaccine, an Ad26 vector, delivered Wuhan-strain SARS-CoV-2 spike.

The chain is built from TRBV14 and TRBJ2-7; the match to TRBD1 covers 8 bases. Sequenced here: peripheral blood, sampled in a trial of Ad26.COV2.S vaccine versus placebo. The source of this sequence is a person aged 18-60 years who received the Ad26.COV2.S COVID-19 vaccine or a placebo. This CDR3 is CASSQVDRVHEQYF. In nucleotides, the CDR3 is TGTGCCAGCAGCCAAGTGGACAGGGTTCACGAGCAGTACTTC.